The sequence of this T cell receptor beta chain was determined in a study of Graves' ophthalmopathy and Graves' hyperthyroidism. Ten or more counts support this clonotype. A diagnosis was made from clinical symptoms together with serum thyroxine, TRAb, thyroid ultrasound and orbital computed tomography. The sequenced template was RNA, covering the TCR beta CDR3 region. HTBI primers primed a first-round RT-PCR, and a second-round multiplex PCR followed. TCRdb passed the multiplex PCR reads through MiXCR, listing each CDR3 protein once. Here the sample spans 350,000 or so distinct CDR3 sequences, 17% being singletons. The CDR3 runs 15 residues. In germline, CDR1 is SQVTM, CDR2 ANQGSEA. V lost 1 base and J lost 5, with 14 bases in between.

The sequencing sample was made of peripheral blood. The chain recombines TRBV29-1 with TRBJ2-2; D may be TRBD2 (5 bases). The TCR was taken from an adult man with Graves' ophthalmopathy. CDR3: CSVEGGSPGTGELFF. The CDR3 DNA follows: TGCAGCGTTGAAGGGGGATCGCCGGGGACCGGGGAGCTGTTTTTT.